A single sample gave rise to the 20 T cell receptor beta chains below, sequenced in a study of T cells in Graves' hyperthyroidism and ophthalmopathy. TCR beta CDR3 regions were amplified from RNA transcripts. The HTBI primer set was used in a first-round RT-PCR of the TCR CDR3. TCRdb redid the calling of the multiplex PCR reads with MiXCR, one entry per CDR3 protein. The repertoire holds some 350,000 distinct CDR3 sequences, with 15% to 18% as singletons. Sample: blood. These receptors were taken from a woman between 18 and 29 years old with Graves' hyperthyroidism that later progressed to Graves' ophthalmopathy.

This clonotype occurred many times. This chain links TRBV2 with TRBJ2-5, with 9 bases lining up with TRBD1. CDR1 and CDR2 from the germline V gene are SNHLY and FYNNEI. The CDR3 covers 13 residues. V was pared by 10 bases and J by 4 bases, with 7 bases of the junction left unmatched. The CDR3 region is CATRPGQGETQYF. The CDR3 DNA sequence: TGTGCCACCCGGCCGGGACAGGGAGAGACCCAGTACTTC.

This clonotype was detected a few times. The chain couples TRBV29-1 to TRBJ2-7; 7 bases are a match to TRBD2. The V gene's germline CDR1 is SQVTM and CDR2 ANQGSEA. This CDR3 is 13 amino acids long. The V gene end was trimmed by 5 bases and the J gene end by 9 bases; junction bases not matched to a gene: 13. DNA for the CDR3: TGCAGCGTTCGGCTCGAGGCGGGAGAAAGGCAGTACTTC. Protein: CSVRLEAGERQYF.

The V gene is TRBV2, the J gene TRBJ2-3; D is uncertain. The CDR3 totals 13 residues. V was clipped by 2 bases and J by 4 bases, with 7 bases between them. Per the germline V gene, CDR1 is SNHLY and CDR2 is FYNNEI. CDR3 sequence reads: CASSESLPDTQYF. For the CDR3, the DNA is TGTGCCAGCAGTGAAAGTCTCCCAGATACGCAGTATTTT.

The table lists this clonotype with many counts. The DNA for the CDR3 is TGTGCCTGGAGTGGGGACTGGGGGAAGACCCAGTACTTC. Its protein product is CAWSGDWGKTQYF. This rearrangement joins TRBV30 to TRBJ2-5; D possibly corresponds to TRBD2 (6 bases). Per the germline V gene, CDR1 is GTSNPN and CDR2 is SVGIG (reference sequence). CDR3 length equals 13 residues. V gave up 1 base and J gave up 6 bases, with 12 bases separating them.

This clonotype has ten or more counts. The rearrangement links TRBV28 to TRBJ1-1, with D perhaps TRBD1 (5 bases). The CDR3 is 14 residues long. Looked up from germline, CDR1 is MDHEN and CDR2 is SYDVKM. V dropped 10 bases and J dropped 0 bases, with 15 bases sitting between them. CDR3 nucleotides: TGTGCCACCTCAGGGTTAAGAATGAACACTGAAGCTTTCTTT. It encodes CATSGLRMNTEAFF.

V and J are TRBV14 and TRBJ2-1, with 11 nucleotides matching TRBD2. The J segment lost 11 bases and the V segment lost 0 bases, leaving 6 bases of the junction unmatched. Germline V gene lookup returns CDR1 SGHDN and CDR2 FVKESK. This CDR3 has 15 amino acids. The CDR3 spells CASSQEGLAGGQQFF. The DNA for the CDR3 is TGTGCCAGCAGCCAAGAGGGGCTAGCGGGAGGTCAGCAGTTCTTC.

This clonotype came up many times. The gene calls are TRBV28 and TRBJ2-1; 8 nucleotides agree with TRBD1. The germline CDR1 and CDR2 sequences are MDHEN and SYDVKM. The CDR3 contains 15 residues. With V trimmed by 5 bases and J by 4 bases, 7 bases remained unmatched. CDR3 nucleotides: TGTGCCAGCAGTGTAGGGACAGGTCAATACAATGAGCAGTTCTTC. This gives the protein CASSVGTGQYNEQFF. The full variable domain, its missing parts supplied by reference TRBV28 and TRBJ2-1, is DVKVTQSSRYLVKRTGEKVFLECVQDMDHENMFWYRQDPGLGLRLIYFSYDVKMKEKGDIPEGYSVSREKKERFSLILESASTNQTSMYLCASSVGTGQYNEQFFGPGTRLTVL.

The chain links TRBV7-9 to TRBJ2-3, with TRBD1 matching 8 bases. J lost 2 bases, V lost 4 bases, and 5 bases had no gene match. The V gene's germline CDR1 is SEHNR and CDR2 FQNEAQ (reference sequence). The CDR3 has 15 residues. The CDR3 loop is CASSYDRGNTDTQYF. The CDR3 DNA is TGTGCCAGCAGCTACGACAGGGGAAACACAGATACGCAGTATTTT.

This clonotype was picked up many times. The rearrangement joins TRBV2 to TRBJ2-1; 9 bases line up with TRBD2. The CDR3 spans 15 residues. Germline loops: CDR1 SNHLY, CDR2 FYNNEI. With 1 base clipped from V and 4 bases from J, the junction kept 2 bases outside the gene matches. In nucleotides, the CDR3 is TGTGCCAGCAGTGAAGATAGCGGGAGATACAATGAGCAGTTCTTC. This encodes CASSEDSGRYNEQFF.

This clonotype was detected ten times or more. The CDR3 DNA follows: TGTGCCAGCAGCCTTTATGGGAGAGGCACAGATACGCAGTATTTT. Translation: CASSLYGRGTDTQYF. The rearrangement links TRBV28 to TRBJ2-3; D possibly corresponds to TRBD2 (5 bases). Trimming removed 6 bases from V and 1 base from J, with 14 bases in between. Germline CDR1 and CDR2: MDHEN and SYDVKM. The CDR3 extends over 15 amino acids.

Remarks on this clonotype: A much more abundant neighbour one base away suggests this may be a read error. The V gene is TRBV12-3 or TRBV12-4, the J gene TRBJ2-7, with 14 bases identical to TRBD2. The CDR3 has 17 residues. CDR3: CASSLGTSGRRALERYF. CDR3 DNA sequence: TGTGCCAGCAGTTTAGGGACTAGCGGGAGGAGGGCGTTGGAGCGGTACTTC.

This clonotype was observed at least ten times. The J gene is TRBJ2-5, the V gene TRBV7-2; D possibly corresponds to TRBD1 (5 bases). V lost 4 bases to trimming and J lost 5 bases, with 17 bases between them. Germline lookup yields CDR1 SGHTA and CDR2 FQGNSA. This CDR3 contains 15 residues. The CDR3 region has the DNA TGTGCCAGCAGCTCCAGTAGGGGCGATGGGGAGACCCAGTACTTC. Translation: CASSSSRGDGETQYF.

This clonotype showed up just a few times. The chain carries TRBV20-1 and TRBJ2-5; 8 bases fit TRBD2. Germline CDR1 is DFQATT and CDR2 is SNEGSKA (reference sequence). The CDR3 covers 13 residues. Here the CDR3 reads CVTTSANQETQYF. The CDR3 DNA is TGCGTGACGACTAGCGCTAACCAAGAGACCCAGTACTTC.

The sample holds a few counts of this clonotype. J is TRBJ2-5 and V is TRBV5-1; D uncertain. The ends were cut back, 4 bases at V and 2 bases at J, with 12 bases in the middle. This CDR3 contains 14 residues. In germline, CDR1 is SGHRS, CDR2 YFSETQ. The CDR3 reads CASSEDGLQETQYF. The CDR3 DNA is TGCGCCAGCAGCGAGGACGGTTTACAAGAGACCCAGTACTTC.

This clonotype was found a few times. The chain has TRBV10-3 and TRBJ1-1, with D unclear. Per germline, CDR1 ENHRY and CDR2 SYGVKD. The CDR3 runs to 11 residues. Trimming stripped 4 bases from V and 7 bases from J, with 7 bases between. The CDR3 bases are TGTGCCATCAGTGGAACGGATGAAGCTTTCTTT. This encodes CAISGTDEAFF.

The chain carries TRBV20-1 and TRBJ2-5, with TRBD2 matching over 7 bases. With 0 bases clipped from V and 3 bases from J, the junction kept 7 bases outside the gene matches. There are 15 residues in the CDR3. Germline V lookup: CDR1 DFQATT, CDR2 SNEGSKA (reference sequence). CDR3 sequence reads: CSARDPLLAEETQYF. In nucleotides, the CDR3 is TGCAGTGCTAGAGATCCCCTGCTAGCGGAAGAGACCCAGTACTTC.

This clonotype has just one count. A read error may explain this, as a much larger clone is one base away. The chain carries TRBV6-2 or TRBV6-3 and TRBJ2-3; the D gene could be TRBD1 or TRBD2 (5 bases each). CDR3 length equals 14 residues. Trimming took 0 bases from V and 2 from J, leaving 6 bases between them. CDR1 and CDR2 from the germline V gene are MNHEY and SVGEGT. CDR3: CASSYSGVTDTQYF. Here the CDR3 DNA reads TGTGCCAGCAGTTACTCGGGGGTCACAGATACGCAGTATTTT.

This clonotype was seen repeatedly, ten times or more. This chain links TRBV4-3 with TRBJ2-6; TRBD2 agrees at 10 bases. Germline CDR1 is LGHNA and CDR2 is YSLEER. Unmatched junction bases numbered 0, after V lost 1 base and J lost 0 bases. The CDR3 sequence is 17 residues long. CDR3 DNA sequence: TGCGCCAGCAGCCAAGGGACTAGCGGCTCTGGGGCCAACGTCCTGACTTTC. It codes for CASSQGTSGSGANVLTF.

This clonotype turned up a few times. The gene calls are TRBV7-9 and TRBJ2-2, with 7 bases that match TRBD1. The ends lost 4 bases at V and 6 bases at J; junction bases unmatched: 8. The CDR3 spans 15 residues. Germline loops: CDR1 SEHNR, CDR2 FQNEAQ (reference sequence). The CDR3: CASSSPTGAAGELFF. The CDR3 bases are TGTGCCAGCAGCTCACCAACAGGGGCCGCCGGGGAGCTGTTTTTT.

The table lists this clonotype with a few counts. V usage is TRBV15 and J usage is TRBJ2-5; tentative D call: TRBD2 (6 bases). The CDR3 runs to 14 residues. V lost 8 bases, J lost 5 bases, and 18 bases lay in between. Germline assignment: CDR1 LNHNV and CDR2 YYDKDF (reference sequence). This CDR3 reads CATGMGGPPETQYF. Here the CDR3 DNA reads TGTGCCACCGGGATGGGAGGCCCGCCGGAGACCCAGTACTTC.